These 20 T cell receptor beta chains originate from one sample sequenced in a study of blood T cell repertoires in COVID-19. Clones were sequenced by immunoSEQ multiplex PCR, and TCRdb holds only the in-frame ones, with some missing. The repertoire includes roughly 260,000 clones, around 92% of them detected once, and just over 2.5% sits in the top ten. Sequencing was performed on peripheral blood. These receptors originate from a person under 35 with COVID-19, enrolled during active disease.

In DNA, the CDR3 is TGTGCCAGCAGCCCACTACAGGGGTTCGAGACCCAGTACTTC. The encoded protein is CASSPLQGFETQYF. The chain recombines TRBV7-9 with TRBJ2-5; 7 bases are a match to TRBD1. The CDR3 is 14 amino acids. Germline V CDR1 and CDR2: SEHNR, FQNEAQ (reference sequence). With 5 bases clipped from V and 5 bases from J, the junction kept 8 bases outside the gene matches. Using reference TRBV7-9 and TRBJ2-5 for the parts outside the CDR3, the full variable domain is DTGVSQNPRHKITKRGQNVTFRCDPISEHNRLYWYRQTLGQGPEFLTYFQNEAQLEKSRLLSDRFSAERPKGSFSTLEIQRTEQGDSAMYLCASSPLQGFETQYFGPGTRLLVL.

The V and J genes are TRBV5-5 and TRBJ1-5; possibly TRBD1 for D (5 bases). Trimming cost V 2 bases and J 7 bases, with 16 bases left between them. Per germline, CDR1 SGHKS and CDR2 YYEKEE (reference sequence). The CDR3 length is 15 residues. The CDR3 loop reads CASSLWDGTHQPQHF. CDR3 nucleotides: TGTGCCAGCAGCTTATGGGACGGGACTCACCAGCCCCAGCATTTT. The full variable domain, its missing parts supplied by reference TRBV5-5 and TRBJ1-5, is DAGVTQSPTHLIKTRGQQVTLRCSPISGHKSVSWYQQVLGQGPQFIFQYYEKEERGRGNFPDRFSARQFPNYSSELNVNALLLGDSALYLCASSLWDGTHQPQHFGDGTRLSIL.

CDR3 residues: CASSSLGLVAGDTGELFF. CDR3 in DNA: TGTGCCAGCAGCTCGCTGGGGTTGGTAGCGGGAGACACCGGGGAGCTGTTTTTT. This rearrangement joins TRBV5-6 to TRBJ2-2, with 9 bases lining up with TRBD2. This CDR3 comprises 18 residues. Germline CDR1 and CDR2: SGHDT and YYEEEE. J was trimmed by 3 bases and V by 3 bases; bases with no gene match: 12.

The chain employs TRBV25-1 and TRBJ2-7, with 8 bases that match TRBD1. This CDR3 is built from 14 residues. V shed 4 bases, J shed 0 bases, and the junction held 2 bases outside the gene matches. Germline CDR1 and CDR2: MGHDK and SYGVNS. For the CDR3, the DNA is TGTGCCAGCAGTGTGGACAGGGTCTCCTACGAGCAGTACTTC. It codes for CASSVDRVSYEQYF.

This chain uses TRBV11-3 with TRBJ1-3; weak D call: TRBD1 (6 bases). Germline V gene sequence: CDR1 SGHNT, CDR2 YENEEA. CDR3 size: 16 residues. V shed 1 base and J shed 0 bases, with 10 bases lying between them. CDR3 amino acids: CASSLGQALSGNTIYF. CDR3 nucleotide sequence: TGTGCCAGCAGCTTAGGACAGGCGCTCTCTGGAAACACCATATATTTT.

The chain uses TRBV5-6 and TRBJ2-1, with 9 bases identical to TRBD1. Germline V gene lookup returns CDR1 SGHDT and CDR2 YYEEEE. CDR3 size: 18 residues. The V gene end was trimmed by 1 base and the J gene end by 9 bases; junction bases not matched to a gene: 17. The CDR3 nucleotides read TGTGCCAGCAGCTTGACAGGGGGCTCTGGACGAGTAGGTCTTGAGCAGTTCTTC. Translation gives CASSLTGGSGRVGLEQFF.

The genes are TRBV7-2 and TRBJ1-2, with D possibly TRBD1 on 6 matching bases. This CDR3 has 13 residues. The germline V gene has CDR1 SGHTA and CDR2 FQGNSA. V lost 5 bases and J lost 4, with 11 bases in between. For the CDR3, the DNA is TGTGCCAGCAGCCGGGACAATGGCTATGGCTACACCTTC. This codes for CASSRDNGYGYTF.

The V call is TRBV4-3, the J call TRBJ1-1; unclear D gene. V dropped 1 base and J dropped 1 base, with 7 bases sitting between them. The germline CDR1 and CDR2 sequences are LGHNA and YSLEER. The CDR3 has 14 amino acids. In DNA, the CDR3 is TGCGCCAGCAGCCAAGGACATTGGAACACTGAAGCTTTCTTT. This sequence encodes CASSQGHWNTEAFF.

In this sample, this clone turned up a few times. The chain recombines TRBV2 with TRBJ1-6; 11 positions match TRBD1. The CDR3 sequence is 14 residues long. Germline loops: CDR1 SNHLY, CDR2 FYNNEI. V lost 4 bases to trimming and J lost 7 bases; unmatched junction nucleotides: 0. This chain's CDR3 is CASSGTGGNSPLHF. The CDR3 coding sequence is TGTGCCAGCAGTGGGACAGGGGGCAATTCACCCCTCCACTTT.

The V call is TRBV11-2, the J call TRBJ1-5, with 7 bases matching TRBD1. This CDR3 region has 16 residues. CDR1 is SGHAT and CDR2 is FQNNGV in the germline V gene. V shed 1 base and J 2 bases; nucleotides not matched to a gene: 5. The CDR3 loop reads CASSLGGGQGNQPQHF. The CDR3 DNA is TGTGCCAGCAGCTTAGGGGGCGGACAGGGCAATCAGCCCCAGCATTTT.

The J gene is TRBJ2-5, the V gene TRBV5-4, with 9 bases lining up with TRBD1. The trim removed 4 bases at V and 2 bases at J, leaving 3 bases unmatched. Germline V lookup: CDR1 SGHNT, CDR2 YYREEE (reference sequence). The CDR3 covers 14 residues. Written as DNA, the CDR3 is TGTGCCAGCAGCGCGGGACAGGGTCAAGAGACCCAGTACTTC. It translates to CASSAGQGQETQYF.

DNA of the CDR3: TGTGCCATCAGCCCGGACAGGGGTGGACCCGGGGAGCTGTTTTTT. Amino acids: CAISPDRGGPGELFF. The rearrangement uses TRBV10-3 and TRBJ2-2, with 9 bases matching TRBD1. This CDR3 is built from 15 residues. Germline V gene lookup returns CDR1 ENHRY and CDR2 SYGVKD. V was pared by 6 bases and J by 6 bases, with 8 bases of the junction left unmatched.

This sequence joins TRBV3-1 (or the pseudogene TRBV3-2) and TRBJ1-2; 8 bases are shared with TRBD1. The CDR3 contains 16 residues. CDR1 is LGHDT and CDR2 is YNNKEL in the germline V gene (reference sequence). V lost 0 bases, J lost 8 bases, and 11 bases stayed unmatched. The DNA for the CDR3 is TGTGCCAGCAGCCAAGACGATCGGACAGGGCTCTACGGCTACACCTTC. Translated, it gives CASSQDDRTGLYGYTF.

The CDR3 spells CASSTIAGLGEQYF. CDR3 bases: TGTGCCAGTAGTACGATAGCGGGATTGGGCGAGCAGTACTTC. The rearrangement links TRBV19 to TRBJ2-7; TRBD2 agrees at 8 bases. Unmatched junction bases numbered 8, after V lost 4 bases and J lost 6 bases. CDR3 length equals 14 residues. In germline, CDR1 is LNHDA, CDR2 SQIVND (reference sequence).

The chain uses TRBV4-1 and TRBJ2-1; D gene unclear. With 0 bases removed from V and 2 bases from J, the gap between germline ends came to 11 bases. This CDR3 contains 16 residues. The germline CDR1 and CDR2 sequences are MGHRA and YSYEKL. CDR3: CASSQDTRNTYNEQFF. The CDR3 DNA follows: TGCGCCAGCAGCCAAGATACCAGGAATACCTACAATGAGCAGTTCTTC.

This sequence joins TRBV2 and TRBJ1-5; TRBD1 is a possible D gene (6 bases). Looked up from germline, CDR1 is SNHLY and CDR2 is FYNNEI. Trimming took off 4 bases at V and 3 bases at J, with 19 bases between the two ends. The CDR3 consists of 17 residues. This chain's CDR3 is CASSGPDRSGNNQPQHF. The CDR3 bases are TGTGCCAGCAGTGGACCCGACAGGTCTGGGAACAATCAGCCCCAGCATTTT.

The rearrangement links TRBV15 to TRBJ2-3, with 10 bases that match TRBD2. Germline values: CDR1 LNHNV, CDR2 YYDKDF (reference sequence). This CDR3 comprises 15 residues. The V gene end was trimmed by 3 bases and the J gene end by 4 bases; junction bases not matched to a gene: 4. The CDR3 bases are TGTGCCACCAGCAGCGGGACTAGCGCGGCAGATACGCAGTATTTT. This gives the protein CATSSGTSAADTQYF.

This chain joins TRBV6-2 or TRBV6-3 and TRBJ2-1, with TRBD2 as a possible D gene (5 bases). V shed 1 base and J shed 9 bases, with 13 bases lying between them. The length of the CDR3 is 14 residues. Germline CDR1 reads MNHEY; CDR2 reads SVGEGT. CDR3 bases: TGTGCCAGCAGTTACTTGGGAGAACGGGGTGAGCAGTTCTTC. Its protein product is CASSYLGERGEQFF.

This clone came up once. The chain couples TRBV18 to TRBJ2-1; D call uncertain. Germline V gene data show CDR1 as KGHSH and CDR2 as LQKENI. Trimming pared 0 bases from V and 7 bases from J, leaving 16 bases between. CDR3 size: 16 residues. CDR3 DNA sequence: TGTGCCAGCTCACCACCGAATTCAGGTTCCGGTAATGAGCAGTTCTTC. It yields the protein CASSPPNSGSGNEQFF.

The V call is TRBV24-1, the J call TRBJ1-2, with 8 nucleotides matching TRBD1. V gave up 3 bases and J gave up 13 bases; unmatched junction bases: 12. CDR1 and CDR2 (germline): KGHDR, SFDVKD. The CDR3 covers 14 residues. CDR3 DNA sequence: TGTGCCACCAGTGATCCAGGGACAGGAGGGAATCGCACCTTC. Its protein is CATSDPGTGGNRTF.